This TCR beta chain stems from a study of T-cell memory formation after mild COVID-19. Using its own MiXCR run on the 5' RACE reads, TCRdb lists one record per CDR3 protein. The sample has 110,000 to 150,000 distinct CDR3 sequences, almost 25% seen once. The germline V gene has CDR1 SGHDT and CDR2 YYEEEE. The CDR3 length is 14 residues. The V and J ends lost 2 bases and 0 bases respectively, with 6 bases between them. The sequenced sample consisted of PBMCs or a T cell subset sorted from them (not recorded which). The chain recombines TRBV5-6 with TRBJ1-3; D remains unclear. The receptor comes from an adult woman who had mild COVID-19 (a few samples of this study predate the infection). Cell type and time point are not known. The CDR3 region has the DNA TGTGCCAGCAGCTTCGTCGGCTCTGGAAACACCATATATTTT. Protein sequence: CASSFVGSGNTIYF.